The clone carrying this T cell receptor (beta chain) was seen repeatedly, ten times or more. No antigen is known for it. This record belongs to a study of T cells in Graves' hyperthyroidism and ophthalmopathy. CDR1 DFQATT and CDR2 SNEGSKA come from the germline V gene (reference sequence). This CDR3 is built from 14 residues. Trimming left V 6 bases short and J 0 bases short, with 12 bases between. RNA transcripts served as the template for amplifying TCR beta CDR3 regions. The primer set for the first-round RT-PCR of the TCR CDR3 was HTBI. TCRdb re-called the multiplex PCR reads with MiXCR, one entry per CDR3 protein. There are 380,000 or so distinct CDR3 sequences in the sample; approximately 13% occur only once, and more than 20% lies in the top ten. Used for diagnoses were clinical symptoms, serum thyroxine and TRAb, thyroid ultrasound and orbital computed tomography. Before ophthalmopathy appeared, progressors gave blood at initial hyperthyroidism diagnosis.

General study points: Prediction of ophthalmopathy progression came a median around 6.1 months pre-onset.

The sequence was obtained from a man aged 25 to 45 with Graves' hyperthyroidism that later progressed to Graves' ophthalmopathy. The chain has TRBV20-1 and TRBJ1-5, with no clear D. The sequencing input was blood. CDR3 sequence (DNA): TGCAGTGCAGCGATCACCAATAGCAATCAGCCCCAGCATTTT. As protein: CSAAITNSNQPQHF.